Listed below are T cell receptor beta chains from one sample, sequenced in a study of blood T cell repertoires in COVID-19. Produced via immunoSEQ multiplex PCR; TCRdb's table is partial and in-frame only. The sample includes more than 95,000 clones, about 90% of them seen just once. The sample comprised peripheral blood. These TCRs come from a man aged 45-65 years with COVID-19, enrolled during active disease. The CDR3 runs from the conserved cysteine through the conserved F or W. The order of the fields is J gene, clone size, V gene, D gene, CDR3 DNA, CDR3 protein. A D gene is named only where the DNA matches it firmly. Clone sizes are given selectively: once, few, many, or a class where the clone is expanded.

>TRBJ2-1|once|TRBV5-1|NA
TGCGCCAGCAGCTTGAGAAGGGAGATCGCGAACAATGAGCAGTTCTTC
CASSLRREIANNEQFF
>TRBJ1-6|once|TRBV25-1|NA
TGTGCCAGCAGGACTCCAAATTCACCCCTCCACTTT
CASRTPNSPLHF
>TRBJ2-5|once|TRBV11-3|NA
TGTGCCAGCAGCTTCTCCGGGACACCCGAAGAGACCCAGTACTTC
CASSFSGTPEETQYF
>TRBJ2-7|once|TRBV7-9|TRBD1
TGTGCCAGCAGCCATCCGAGGACAGGAGGAATCGAGCAGTACTTC
CASSHPRTGGIEQYF
>TRBJ1-2|NA|TRBV6-2/TRBV6-3|NA
TGTGCCAGCAGCCGGGTCCTGGAGCGCTACACCTTC
CASSRVLERYTF
>TRBJ1-1|NA|TRBV28|TRBD1
TGTGCCAGCAGACCGGGACAGGCGAGCACTGAAGCTTTCTTT
CASRPGQASTEAFF
>TRBJ2-7|once|TRBV19|NA
TGTGCCAGTAGTATACAACTAGCAGATACCTACGAGCAGTACTTC
CASSIQLADTYEQYF
>TRBJ2-3|NA|TRBV25-1|NA
TGTGCCAGCAGTGAACGAACAATAGATACGCAGTATTTT
CASSERTIDTQYF
>TRBJ2-7|NA|TRBV2|NA
TGTGCCAGCAGGGCGGGTCGTGCTGATTGGCTTGAGCAGTACTTC
CASRAGRADWLEQYF
>TRBJ1-2|NA|TRBV28|NA
TGTGCCAGCAGTTTTCGGGGGAGGGATGGCTACACCTTC
CASSFRGRDGYTF
>TRBJ1-1|NA|TRBV3-1/TRBV3-2|NA
TGTGCCAGCAGCCAACTTGCGGGTCGGGCTGAAGCTTTCTTT
CASSQLAGRAEAFF
>TRBJ1-5|NA|TRBV28|NA
TGTGCCAGCAGTTTCGGTGTTCAGCCCCAGCATTTT
CASSFGVQPQHF
>TRBJ1-3|NA|TRBV5-4|NA
TGTGCCAGCAGCTTTATAGGGGCTGGAAACACCATATATTTT
CASSFIGAGNTIYF
>TRBJ2-5|NA|TRBV6-2/TRBV6-3|TRBD2
TGTGCCAGCAGTATCCGGACTAGCGGGGGAACTCAAGAGACCCAGTACTTC
CASSIRTSGGTQETQYF
>TRBJ1-5|NA|TRBV2|NA
TGTGCCAGCAGTGAACAGGGGAGCAATCAGCCCCAGCATTTT
CASSEQGSNQPQHF
>TRBJ1-5|NA|TRBV4-1|NA
TGCGCCAGCAGCCAAGTTCAGCTAGCTAATCAGCCCCAGCATTTT
CASSQVQLANQPQHF
>TRBJ2-7|NA|TRBV9|NA
TGTGCCAGCAGCGTAGGGGGGACACAGGCCAAGCAGTACTTC
CASSVGGTQAKQYF
>TRBJ2-7|NA|TRBV29-1|NA
TGCAGCGTTGAATCTGCAGGGTCCCCATACGAGCAGTACTTC
CSVESAGSPYEQYF
>TRBJ2-3|NA|TRBV12-3/TRBV12-4|NA
TGTGCCAGCAGTGGGGCGGATACGCAGTATTTT
CASSGADTQYF
>TRBJ2-7|NA|TRBV9|NA
TGTGCCAGCAGCGTAGGGCCCGGGTCCTACGAGCAGTACTTC
CASSVGPGSYEQYF
>TRBJ1-3|NA|TRBV25-1|TRBD1
TGTGCCAGCAGTGAAAGGACAGGGGGCGCGGACACCATATATTTT
CASSERTGGADTIYF
>TRBJ1-4|NA|TRBV3-1/TRBV3-2|NA
TGTGCCAGCAGCCACCACCAGGAAGTTAATGAAAAACTGTTTTTT
CASSHHQEVNEKLFF
>TRBJ2-2|NA|TRBV10-3|NA
TGTGCCATCTATGCCGGGGACACCGGGGAGCTGTTTTTT
CAIYAGDTGELFF
>TRBJ2-5|NA|TRBV30|TRBD2
TGTGCCTGGAGTGTATTGGGAGGGGAGACCCAGTACTTC
CAWSVLGGETQYF
>TRBJ2-5|NA|TRBV19|NA
TGTGCCAGTAGTATGCAGGGAACCCAAGAGACCCAGTACTTC
CASSMQGTQETQYF
>TRBJ2-1|NA|TRBV11-3|TRBD2
TGTGCCAGCAGCTCATGGCGGGCTAGCGGGATGGGTGAGCAGTTCTTC
CASSSWRASGMGEQFF
>TRBJ2-5|NA|TRBV10-3|NA
TGTGCCATCAGTGAAACAGCGACTAGACGAGAGACCCAGTACTTC
CAISETATRRETQYF
>TRBJ2-2|NA|TRBV4-1|NA
TGCGCCAGCAGCCGCCAAACAGGGAACACCGGGGAGCTGTTTTTT
CASSRQTGNTGELFF
>TRBJ1-1|NA|TRBV19|TRBD1
TGTGCCAGTAGTCTTAGGGGACAGATGAACACTGAAGCTTTCTTT
CASSLRGQMNTEAFF
>TRBJ2-4|NA|TRBV3-1/TRBV3-2|NA
TGTGCCAACAATGAAGAATGCAAAAACATTCAGTACTTC
CANNEECKNIQYF
>TRBJ2-1|NA|TRBV15|TRBD2
TGTGCCACCAGCAGAGATTTTTCGGGAGGTGAGCAGTTCTTC
CATSRDFSGGEQFF
>TRBJ2-1|NA|TRBV7-8|TRBD1
TGTGCCAGCAGCTTAAGGCCGGGACAGAACAATGAGCAGTTCTTC
CASSLRPGQNNEQFF
>TRBJ1-1|NA|TRBV6-5|NA
TGTGCCAGCAGTTTCCACTGGGAGACTGAAGCTTTCTTT
CASSFHWETEAFF
>TRBJ2-7|NA|TRBV7-2|NA
TGTGCCAGCAGCTTAGACGGGACTTACGAGCAGTACTTC
CASSLDGTYEQYF
>TRBJ2-5|NA|TRBV5-6|NA
TGTGCCAGCAGCTTGTGGTCCGGGTTCCAAGAGACCCAGTACTTC
CASSLWSGFQETQYF
>TRBJ2-7|NA|TRBV6-6|TRBD2
TGTGCCAGCAGCCTAACTAGCGCCTACGAGCAGTACTTC
CASSLTSAYEQYF
>TRBJ2-1|NA|TRBV19|TRBD2
TGTGCCAGTAGAGGAAGCGGGAACTTTCGTAATGAGCAGTTCTTC
CASRGSGNFRNEQFF
>TRBJ2-5|once|TRBV24-1|TRBD1
TGTGCCACCAGTGACCAGGACAGGGGGCAAGAGACCCAGTACTTC
CATSDQDRGQETQYF
>TRBJ2-1|NA|TRBV2|TRBD2
TGTGCCAGCAGTGAGGGACTAGCCCTCTACAATGAGCAGTTCTTC
CASSEGLALYNEQFF
>TRBJ1-2|few|TRBV5-1|TRBD1
TGCGCCAGCAGCGCCCGGGACAGAAACTCCTATGGCTACACCTTC
CASSARDRNSYGYTF
>TRBJ2-3|NA|TRBV10-3|TRBD1
TGTGCCATCAGTCCCGGACAGGGGGCGCAACCAACAGATACGCAGTATTTT
CAISPGQGAQPTDTQYF
>TRBJ1-6|NA|TRBV7-2|TRBD1
TGTGCCAGCAGCTTTTCACAGGGGGTGGATTCACCCCTCCACTTT
CASSFSQGVDSPLHF
>TRBJ2-3|NA|TRBV2|NA
TGTGCCAGCACAAACCGGGACTTTAGCACAGATACGCAGTATTTT
CASTNRDFSTDTQYF
>TRBJ2-3|NA|TRBV6-5|NA
TGTGCCAGCAGGGAGGCTAGCGCAGATACGCAGTATTTT
CASREASADTQYF
>TRBJ2-3|once|TRBV6-5|NA
TGTGCCAGCAGTTACTCGGGCGGACTCACAGATACGCAGTATTTT
CASSYSGGLTDTQYF
>TRBJ1-5|NA|TRBV2|NA
TGTGCCACCGCCGGGGACAATCAGCCCCAGCATTTT
CATAGDNQPQHF
>TRBJ2-3|NA|TRBV5-1|TRBD2
TGCGCCAGCAGCTATACTAGCGAAACCACAGATACGCAGTATTTT
CASSYTSETTDTQYF
>TRBJ2-2|NA|TRBV5-1|NA
TGCGCCAGCAGCTTGTCCCTTGCGAACACCGGGGAGCTGTTTTTT
CASSLSLANTGELFF
>TRBJ1-5|NA|TRBV7-2|NA
TGTGCCAGCAGCCTAGCGGGAGATCAGCCCCAGCATTTT
CASSLAGDQPQHF
>TRBJ2-1|NA|TRBV2|TRBD1
TGTGCCACAACGGGACAGGGTTATGGTGAGCAGTTCTTC
CATTGQGYGEQFF